The 15 T cell receptor beta chains listed next were all sequenced from one sample in a study of T cells in Graves' hyperthyroidism and ophthalmopathy. There were TCR beta CDR3 regions amplified from RNA transcripts. The HTBI primer set drove a first-round RT-PCR of the TCR CDR3. TCRdb re-analysed the multiplex PCR reads in MiXCR, keeping a single row per CDR3 protein. The data hold some 700,000 distinct CDR3 sequences, with roughly 17% observed a single time. The sample taken for sequencing was blood. The origin of the receptors is a man aged 50 or older with Graves' hyperthyroidism.

This chain joins TRBV27 and TRBJ2-5, with TRBD2 as a possible D gene (5 bases). CDR1 and CDR2 (germline): MNHEY, SMNVEV (reference sequence). The CDR3 has 11 residues. Deletions cut 6 bases from V and 8 bases from J, with 10 bases between. The chain's CDR3 is CASSTRGTQYF. In nucleotides, the CDR3 is TGTGCCAGCAGCACCCGGGGAACCCAGTACTTC.

The genes are TRBV11-2 and TRBJ1-1, with D perhaps TRBD1 (6 bases). V gave up 3 bases and J gave up 4 bases, with 21 bases separating them. The CDR3 is 17 residues long. The germline gives CDR1 SGHAT, CDR2 FQNNGV. The CDR3 DNA reads TGTGCCAGCAGCTTTCGCCTTGGGGGCGCATTGGGCACTGAAGCTTTCTTT. This encodes CASSFRLGGALGTEAFF. Based on the CDR3 plus reference TRBV11-2 and TRBJ1-1, the full variable domain is EAGVAQSPRYKIIEKRQSVAFWCNPISGHATLYWYQQILGQGPKLLIQFQNNGVVDDSQLPKDRFSAERLKGVDSTLKIQPAKLEDSAVYLCASSFRLGGALGTEAFFGQGTRLTVV.

The rearrangement joins TRBV20-1 to TRBJ1-5; D unclear. Between the trimmed V and J ends, which lost 1 base and 2 bases, there was a span of 9 bases. The V gene's germline CDR1 is DFQATT and CDR2 SNEGSKA (reference sequence). This CDR3 is 14 amino acids long. The CDR3 spells CSARGGNRNQPQHF. The DNA for the CDR3 is TGCAGTGCTAGAGGCGGAAATCGCAATCAGCCCCAGCATTTT.

This clonotype has a count of ten or more. J is TRBJ2-3 and V is TRBV9; TRBD2 matches 9 bases. CDR3 length: 16 residues. Trimming cost V 0 bases and J 6 bases; bases outside gene matches: 8. Germline CDR1 is SGDLS and CDR2 is YYNGEE. This CDR3 is CASSVDPGLALDTQYF. In nucleotides, the CDR3 is TGTGCCAGCAGCGTAGACCCGGGACTAGCTTTGGATACGCAGTATTTT.

This clonotype came up many times. The rearrangement links TRBV12-3 or TRBV12-4 to TRBJ1-5, with TRBD1 matching 8 bases. Unmatched junction bases numbered 5, after V lost 5 bases and J lost 5 bases. The CDR3 extends over 14 amino acids. CDR3 sequence reads: CASSPDRAYQPQHF. The CDR3 DNA reads TGTGCCAGCAGTCCGGACAGGGCTTATCAGCCCCAGCATTTT.

This clonotype was found many times. This chain connects TRBV9 to TRBJ2-1; D might be TRBD1 or TRBD2, each matching 5 bases. This CDR3 is built from 16 residues. Germline assignment: CDR1 SGDLS and CDR2 YYNGEE. Trimming stripped 1 base from V and 0 bases from J, with 11 bases between. CDR3 loop: CASSVLGTYSYNEQFF. The CDR3 coding sequence is TGTGCCAGCAGCGTACTGGGGACCTACTCCTACAATGAGCAGTTCTTC.

This clonotype came up many times. The V and J genes are TRBV12-3 or TRBV12-4 and TRBJ2-1; possible D gene TRBD1, 5 bases. V gave up 8 bases and J gave up 10 bases, with 24 bases separating them. The length of the CDR3 is 15 residues. The CDR3 nucleotides are TGTGCCAGCGCTGAACTCAGGACAACATCTAGGGAGCAGTTCTTC. Protein sequence: CASAELRTTSREQFF.

This clonotype came up a few times. The chain is built from TRBV24-1 and TRBJ2-1; 9 positions agree with TRBD1. This CDR3 has 16 amino acids. Germline loops: CDR1 KGHDR, CDR2 SFDVKD. V lost 5 bases and J lost 3; bases outside the gene matches: 7. CDR3 nucleotide sequence: TGTGCCACCAGTGTGACGGGACAGGGTCTCTACAATGAGCAGTTCTTC. Its translation: CATSVTGQGLYNEQFF.

At least ten counts were recorded for this clonotype. This chain links TRBV30 with TRBJ1-6; no reliable D call. With 0 bases removed from V and 7 bases from J, the gap between germline ends came to 10 bases. CDR3 length: 14 amino acids. CDR1 and CDR2 from the germline V gene are GTSNPN and SVGIG (reference sequence). The CDR3 reads CAWSVASTNSPLHF. The CDR3 nucleotides are TGTGCCTGGAGTGTAGCCAGCACCAATTCACCCCTCCACTTT.

This chain links TRBV24-1 with TRBJ2-3, with D perhaps matching TRBD2 (6 bases). The CDR3 runs 17 residues. The germline CDR1 and CDR2 sequences are KGHDR and SFDVKD. V was pared by 0 bases and J by 2 bases, with 14 bases between. Here the CDR3 reads CATSDLTGVSPTDTQYF. The CDR3 DNA is TGTGCCACCAGTGATTTGACGGGGGTCTCCCCCACAGATACGCAGTATTTT.

This clonotype was seen at least ten times. The chain is built from TRBV10-3 and TRBJ1-1; D is possibly TRBD1 (6 bases). Trimming cost V 4 bases and J 7 bases, with 10 bases left between them. Germline V gene lookup returns CDR1 ENHRY and CDR2 SYGVKD. CDR3 length: 12 amino acids. The CDR3 region has the DNA TGTGCCATCAGTGGGACAGCCAATGAAGCTTTCTTT. This encodes CAISGTANEAFF.

The V call is TRBV6-2 or TRBV6-3, the J call TRBJ1-1; D ambiguous. V was trimmed by 0 bases and J by 1 base, leaving 21 bases between them. Germline V lookup: CDR1 MNHEY, CDR2 SVGEGT. There are 19 residues in the CDR3. The CDR3 sequence: CASSYSIPKIERANTEAFF. CDR3 nucleotide sequence: TGTGCCAGCAGTTACTCGATCCCGAAAATCGAGAGGGCGAACACTGAAGCTTTCTTT.

This clonotype was seen more than once but under ten times. V is TRBV11-3 and J is TRBJ2-1, with TRBD2 identical over 12 bases. The CDR3 is 17 amino acids. CDR1 SGHNT and CDR2 YENEEA come from the germline V gene. V lost 0 bases and J lost 6; bases outside the gene matches: 6. The CDR3 is CASSLEWTSGTSNEQFF. DNA for the CDR3: TGTGCCAGCAGCTTAGAGTGGACTAGCGGGACGAGCAATGAGCAGTTCTTC.

This clonotype showed up many times. V is TRBV5-5 and J is TRBJ1-1; a possible D gene is TRBD1 (6 bases). The CDR3 is 16 residues long. Trimming took off 4 bases at V and 0 bases at J, with 16 bases between the two ends. Germline V lookup: CDR1 SGHKS, CDR2 YYEKEE (reference sequence). CDR3 DNA: TGTGCCAGCAGCCTGGGGGCTCAGACTCTGAACACTGAAGCTTTCTTT. Protein product: CASSLGAQTLNTEAFF. Full variable domain (rest looked up from reference TRBV5-5 and TRBJ1-1): DAGVTQSPTHLIKTRGQQVTLRCSPISGHKSVSWYQQVLGQGPQFIFQYYEKEERGRGNFPDRFSARQFPNYSSELNVNALLLGDSALYLCASSLGAQTLNTEAFFGQGTRLTVV.

Many counts were recorded for this clonotype. V usage is TRBV12-3 or TRBV12-4 and J usage is TRBJ1-4; 7 nucleotides agree with TRBD1. V was clipped by 5 bases and J by 3 bases; unmatched bases: 6. There are 15 residues in the CDR3. As DNA, the CDR3 is TGTGCCAGCAGTCCAAGGGGGCAGTCTAATGAAAAACTGTTTTTT. Translation: CASSPRGQSNEKLFF.